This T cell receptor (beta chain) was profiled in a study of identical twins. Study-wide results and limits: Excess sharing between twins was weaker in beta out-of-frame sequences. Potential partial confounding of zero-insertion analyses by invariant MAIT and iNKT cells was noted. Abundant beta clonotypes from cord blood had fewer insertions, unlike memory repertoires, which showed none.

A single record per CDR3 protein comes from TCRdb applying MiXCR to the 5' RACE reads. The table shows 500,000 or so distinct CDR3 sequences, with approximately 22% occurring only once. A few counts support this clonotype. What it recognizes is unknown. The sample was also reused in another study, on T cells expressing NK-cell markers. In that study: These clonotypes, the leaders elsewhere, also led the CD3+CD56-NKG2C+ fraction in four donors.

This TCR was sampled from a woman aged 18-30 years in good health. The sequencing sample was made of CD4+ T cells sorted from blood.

CDR3 sequence reads: CATRTRTGELFF. In DNA, the CDR3 is TGTGCCACTCGGACTCGCACCGGGGAGCTGTTTTTT. The chain links TRBV10-3 to TRBJ2-2; a possible D gene is TRBD2 (5 bases). Per the germline V gene, CDR1 is ENHRY and CDR2 is SYGVKD. CDR3 size: 12 residues. V dropped 10 bases and J dropped 4 bases, with 10 bases sitting between them.